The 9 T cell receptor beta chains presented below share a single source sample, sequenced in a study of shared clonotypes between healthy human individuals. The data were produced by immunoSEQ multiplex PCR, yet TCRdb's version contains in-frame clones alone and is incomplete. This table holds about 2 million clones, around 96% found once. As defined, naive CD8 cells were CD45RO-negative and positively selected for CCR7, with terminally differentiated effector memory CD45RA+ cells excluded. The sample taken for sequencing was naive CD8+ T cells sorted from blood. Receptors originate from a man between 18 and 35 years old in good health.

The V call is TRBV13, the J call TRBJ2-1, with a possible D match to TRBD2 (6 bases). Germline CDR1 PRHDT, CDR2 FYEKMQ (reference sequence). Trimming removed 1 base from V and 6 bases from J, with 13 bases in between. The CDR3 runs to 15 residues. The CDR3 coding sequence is TGTGCCAGCAGCTTAGTCGAGGACTATGGCAATGAGCAGTTCTTC. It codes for CASSLVEDYGNEQFF.

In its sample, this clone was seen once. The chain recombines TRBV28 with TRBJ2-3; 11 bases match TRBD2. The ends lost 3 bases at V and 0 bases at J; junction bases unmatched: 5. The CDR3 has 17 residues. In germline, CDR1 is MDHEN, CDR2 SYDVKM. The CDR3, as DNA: TGTGCCAGCAGTTTTCTAGCGGGGGGACTTAGCACAGATACGCAGTATTTT. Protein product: CASSFLAGGLSTDTQYF. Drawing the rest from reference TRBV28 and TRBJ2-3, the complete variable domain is DVKVTQSSRYLVKRTGEKVFLECVQDMDHENMFWYRQDPGLGLRLIYFSYDVKMKEKGDIPEGYSVSREKKERFSLILESASTNQTSMYLCASSFLAGGLSTDTQYFGPGTRLTVL.

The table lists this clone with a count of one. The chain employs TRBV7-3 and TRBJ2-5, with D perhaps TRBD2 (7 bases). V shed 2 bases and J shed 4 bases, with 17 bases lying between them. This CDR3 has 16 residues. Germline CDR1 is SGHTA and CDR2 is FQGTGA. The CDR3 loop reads CASSLSGGASPETQYF. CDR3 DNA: TGTGCCAGCAGCTTATCGGGGGGCGCTTCCCCAGAGACCCAGTACTTC. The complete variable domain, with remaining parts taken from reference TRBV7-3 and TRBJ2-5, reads GAGVSQTPSNKVTEKGKYVELRCDPISGHTALYWYRQSLGQGPEFLIYFQGTGAADDSGLPNDRFFAVRPEGSVSTLKIQRTERGDSAVYLCASSLSGGASPETQYFGPGTRLLVL.

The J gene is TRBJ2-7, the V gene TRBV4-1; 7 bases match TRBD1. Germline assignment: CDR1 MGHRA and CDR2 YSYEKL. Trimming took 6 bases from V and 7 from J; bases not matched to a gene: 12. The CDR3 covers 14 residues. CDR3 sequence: CASRPTGLLDEQYF. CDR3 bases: TGCGCCAGCAGGCCGACAGGGCTGCTGGATGAGCAGTACTTC.

The CDR3, as DNA: TGTGCCAGTAGTATGGGGGGACCACTCACTGAAGCTTTCTTT. Translating it yields CASSMGGPLTEAFF. This chain joins TRBV19 and TRBJ1-1; D is possibly TRBD1 (5 bases). The germline gives CDR1 LNHDA, CDR2 SQIVND (reference sequence). This CDR3 spans 14 amino acids. The germline V and J ends were trimmed by 3 bases and 4 bases, with 12 bases remaining between them.

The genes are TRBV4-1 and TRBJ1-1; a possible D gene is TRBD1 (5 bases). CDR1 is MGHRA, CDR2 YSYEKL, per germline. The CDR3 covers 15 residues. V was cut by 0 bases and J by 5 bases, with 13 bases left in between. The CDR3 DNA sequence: TGCGCCAGCAGCCAAGAAGGGACTCAGAGGACTGAAGCTTTCTTT. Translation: CASSQEGTQRTEAFF.

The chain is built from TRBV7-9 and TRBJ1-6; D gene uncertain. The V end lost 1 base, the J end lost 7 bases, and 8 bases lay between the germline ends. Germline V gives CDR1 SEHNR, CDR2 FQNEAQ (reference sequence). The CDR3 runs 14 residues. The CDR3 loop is CASSLVMENSPLHF. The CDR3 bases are TGTGCCAGCAGCTTAGTAATGGAGAATTCACCCCTCCACTTT.

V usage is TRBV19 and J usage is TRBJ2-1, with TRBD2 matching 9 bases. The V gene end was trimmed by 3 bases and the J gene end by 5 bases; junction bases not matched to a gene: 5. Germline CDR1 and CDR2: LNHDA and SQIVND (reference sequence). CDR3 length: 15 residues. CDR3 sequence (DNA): TGTGCCAGTAGTATCGGTAGCGGGAGCAACAATGAGCAGTTCTTC. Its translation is CASSIGSGSNNEQFF.

The CDR3 region has the DNA TGCGCCAGCAGCCAGGGGACAGGGGGAGCGAATGAGCAGTTCTTC. Its protein product is CASSQGTGGANEQFF. The rearrangement links TRBV4-1 to TRBJ2-1; the match to TRBD1 covers 11 bases. This CDR3 has 15 amino acids. With 3 bases clipped from V and 7 bases from J, the junction kept 5 bases outside the gene matches. In germline, CDR1 is MGHRA, CDR2 YSYEKL.